Described below is a single TCR beta chain sequence and its context. Its cognate antigen has yet to be identified. There are no base qualities to consult, and no much larger clone falls within one base. The record originates from a study of T cell responses to AZD1222 COVID-19 vaccine (dated by TCRdb to the early 2020s). About the full investigation: AZD1222 recipients given second doses at about 4 weeks or at about 12 weeks were pooled, since spike-specific TCR depth and breadth were not found to differ between the two schedules. TCR sequencing was performed for 230 to 250 trial participants, of whom about 200 were given two doses of AZD1222 and 26 were given two doses of MenACWY control vaccine. Trial participants were enrolled by age into subgroups of 18-55, 56-69 and 70-plus years, and around 140, 26 and 57 TCR-sequenced participants, respectively, were included in these subgroups. The paper as a whole reports these results and caveats: The vaccine-associated CD4 TCRs covered the entire spike protein, and the dominant responses fell in regions 160-218 and 743-854. After two AZD1222 doses, spike-specific TCR breadth and depth were significantly higher than at day 0 and than in MenACWY recipients. Conclusions about previously exposed vaccinees were limited because only six AZD1222 recipients were SARS-CoV-2 seropositive at baseline. Participants were mostly white British, with more females than males. The authors suggested clonal diversity may have been underestimated. In the small 56-69-year group, the increase in depth fell short of significance, most likely because of low power. Because no samples from the day 14 peak response were available, repertoires could be characterized only after the peak T cell response. Epitopes outside the regions mutated in the B.1.351 and B.1.1.7 variants were reportedly recognized by nearly half of the unique spike-specific TCRs.

Taken with the paper, the label for time point translates to: baseline before first vaccination. Vaccinee samples came from UK trials COV001 and COV002, including a single-blind randomized controlled phase 2/3 trial of AZD1222 (ChAdOx1 nCoV-19) in healthy adults. Trial participant PBMC samples were collected at day 0 and day 28 after the second dose for TCRbeta chain sequencing. The CDR3 regions of human TCRbeta chains were analyzed by immunosequencing. Regarding the original processing steps: Repertoire TCRs were checked for matches against a reference library of SARS-CoV-2-specific TCRs that had been generated using the MIRA antigen-specificity platform. Breadth was defined as the fraction of unique TCRs that were SARS-CoV-2-associated, and depth was defined as the fraction of total T cells that were SARS-CoV-2-associated. Each spike-specific TCR was assigned to its reactive spike region and to a CD4 or CD8 class using the MIRA data. Log10-transformed breadth and depth values were compared by one-way ANOVA with Sidak's multiple comparisons tests. This is the immuneACCESS table as TCRdb keeps it, with only in-frame sequences that have V and J called. A part of the clones is gone; compared with another copy, unresolved V genes explain less than half, and the rest is unexplained. V and J calls and clone size are copied from that table; D and trimming were computed from the DNA. The table for this sample lists some 120,000 clones; approximately 90% of them were counted only once. The ten most abundant clones make up approximately 7.9% of the sample.

The CDR3, cysteine through phenylalanine, is 17 amino acids long. The read is trimmed to its CDR3 DNA, 51 bases read in frame from base 1. The germline V gene sets CDR1 to SGHTA and CDR2 to FQGNSA. V trim: 5 bases; J trim: 2 bases; unmatched bases: 12. This TCR derives from an adult in good health. The rearrangement joined TRBV7-2 to TRBJ2-4, with TRBD1 matching 7 junction bases. The sequenced sample was peripheral blood, obtained on day 0 of AZD1222 vaccination. The CDR3 protein is CASSQWGTARTKNIQYF. The DNA sequence is given as TGTGCCAGCAGCCAATGGGGGACAGCTAGGACCAAAAACATTCAGTACTTC.